Presented here are 18 T cell receptor beta chains from one specimen sequenced in a study of patients and donors after allogeneic stem cell transplantation. Via MiXCR, TCRdb re-called the RT-PCR reads, giving one row per CDR3 protein. The sample holds 200,000 to 250,000 distinct CDR3 sequences, 12% to 15% seen once. Sequences were obtained from blood, either unsorted or a sorted T cell fraction (not recorded which). These TCRs come from a human donor who was either an allogeneic HSCT recipient or a stem cell or donor lymphocyte infusion donor (not recorded which). It is not recorded whose cells these are; they may come from a transplant donor.

This clonotype was counted many times. This chain uses TRBV20-1 with TRBJ1-6; 8 bases line up with TRBD1. Looked up from germline, CDR1 is DFQATT and CDR2 is SNEGSKA (reference sequence). The trim removed 0 bases at V and 3 bases at J, leaving 4 bases unmatched. The CDR3 spans 16 residues. As DNA, the CDR3 is TGCAGTGCTAGAGACGTCGGACAGGGCTATAATTCACCCCTCCACTTT. It yields the protein CSARDVGQGYNSPLHF.

This clonotype was seen a handful of times. This rearrangement joins TRBV2 to TRBJ2-5; TRBD2 matches 8 bases. The ends lost 8 bases at V and 1 base at J; junction bases unmatched: 3. CDR3 length: 13 residues. Germline V lookup: CDR1 SNHLY, CDR2 FYNNEI. The CDR3 loop is CASRTSLQETQYF. The CDR3 region has the DNA TGTGCCAGCCGGACTAGCCTCCAAGAGACCCAGTACTTC. The variable domain in full, completed from reference TRBV2 and TRBJ2-5, reads EPEVTQTPSHQVTQMGQEVILRCVPISNHLYFYWYRQILGQKVEFLVSFYNNEISEKSEIFDDQFSVERPDGSNFTLKIRSTKLEDSAMYFCASRTSLQETQYFGPGTRLLVL.

A word on this clonotype: Germline and junction disagree at one end, which may indicate a read error. The DNA for the CDR3 is TGTGCCACCAGCAGCTGGGACAGGCTATACAATGAGCAGATCTTC. Translating it yields CATSSWDRLYNEQIF. The rearrangement joins TRBV15 to TRBJ2-1, with TRBD1 identical over 8 bases. CDR1 LNHNV and CDR2 YYDKDF come from the germline V gene (reference sequence). The CDR3 length is 15 residues.

This clonotype is a singleton in its sample. The chain has TRBV6-2 or TRBV6-3 and TRBJ2-3, with D perhaps being TRBD1 or TRBD2 (6 bases each). CDR3 length: 15 residues. The germline CDR1 and CDR2 sequences are MNHEY and SVGEGT. V lost 8 bases and J 4 bases, leaving 19 bases between the germline ends. Here the CDR3 reads CASDPLRGQADTQYF. CDR3 DNA: TGTGCCAGCGACCCCCTCCGGGGGCAAGCAGATACGCAGTATTTT.

Ten or more counts support this clonotype. The chain joins TRBV6-1 to TRBJ1-6, with a possible D match to TRBD1 (6 bases). The CDR3 is made up of 13 amino acids. V gave up 4 bases and J gave up 10 bases, with 11 bases separating them. CDR1 and CDR2 (germline): MNHNS, SASEGT. The CDR3 DNA reads TGTGCCAGCAGTGCCAGGACAGACTCACCCCTCCACTTT. Translation gives CASSARTDSPLHF.

This clonotype was seen a handful of times. V is TRBV28 and J is TRBJ1-1; 9 bases match TRBD1. The CDR3 loop spans 16 amino acids. The V segment lost 4 bases and the J segment 5 bases; nucleotides outside the gene matches: 11. Germline values: CDR1 MDHEN, CDR2 SYDVKM. CDR3 residues: CASSSSGTGTNTEAFF. DNA of the CDR3: TGTGCCAGCAGTTCCTCCGGGACAGGGACGAATACTGAAGCTTTCTTT.

This rearrangement joins TRBV25-1 to TRBJ2-1; 9 bases are shared with TRBD1. The trim removed 3 bases at V and 6 bases at J, leaving 6 bases unmatched. The CDR3 is 15 amino acids. Per germline, CDR1 MGHDK and CDR2 SYGVNS. The CDR3 nucleotides are TGTGCCAGCAGTGACGGGGACAGGGAACCCAATGAGCAGTTCTTC. Protein product: CASSDGDREPNEQFF.

The chain couples TRBV4-1 to TRBJ2-5, with TRBD2 matching 13 bases. The CDR3 spans 16 residues. After removal of 7 bases from V and 4 bases from J, the junction contained 9 bases not matched to a gene. The V gene's germline CDR1 is MGHRA and CDR2 YSYEKL. DNA of the CDR3: TGCGCCAGCAAGGGACTAGCGGGGAACTTGGGAGAGACCCAGTACTTC. Its translation is CASKGLAGNLGETQYF.

In its sample, this clonotype was seen a few times. The chain's CDR3 is CASSLAYETEAFF. CDR3 nucleotides: TGCGCCAGCAGCTTGGCCTATGAAACTGAAGCTTTCTTT. The chain carries TRBV5-1 and TRBJ1-1, with D hard to call. V was cut by 0 bases and J by 5 bases, with 8 bases left in between. The CDR3 contains 13 residues. Germline CDR1 is SGHRS and CDR2 is YFSETQ. Drawing the rest from reference TRBV5-1 and TRBJ1-1, the complete variable domain is KAGVTQTPRYLIKTRGQQVTLSCSPISGHRSVSWYQQTPGQGLQFLFEYFSETQRNKGNFPGRFSGRQFSNSRSEMNVSTLELGDSALYLCASSLAYETEAFFGQGTRLTVV.

This clonotype was observed at least ten times. The rearrangement links TRBV12-3 or TRBV12-4 to TRBJ1-3, with a tentative D call TRBD1 (6 bases). This CDR3 has 15 amino acids. Trimming cost V 3 bases and J 0 bases, with 9 bases left between them. CDR3 in amino acids: CASSLTGSSGNTIYF. CDR3 DNA sequence: TGTGCCAGCAGTTTGACAGGATCCTCTGGAAACACCATATATTTT.

This clonotype came up a few times. As DNA, the CDR3 is TGCGCCAGCAGCCCGAACCTCCGGGACAGGGGGAACAATGAGCAGTTCTTC. This codes for CASSPNLRDRGNNEQFF. The chain couples TRBV5-1 to TRBJ2-1, with 11 bases fitting TRBD1. The CDR3 has 17 residues. Germline V CDR1 and CDR2: SGHRS, YFSETQ. The junction had 11 bases not matched to a gene; V was cut back by 4 bases and J by 5 bases.

CDR3 nucleotides: TGTGCCAGCAGTCCACAAGGGGGGCTTAGCTATGGCTACACCTTC. This gives the protein CASSPQGGLSYGYTF. The J gene is TRBJ1-2, the V gene TRBV12-3 or TRBV12-4, with a tentative D call TRBD1 (6 bases). The CDR3 length is 15 residues. V was shortened by 5 bases and J by 4 bases, with 17 bases between the two germline ends.

J is TRBJ2-7 and V is TRBV20-1, with 8 bases aligning to TRBD2. The junction had 8 bases not matched to a gene; V was cut back by 4 bases and J by 0 bases. CDR1 and CDR2 (germline): DFQATT, SNEGSKA (reference sequence). The CDR3 extends over 15 amino acids. CDR3 nucleotide sequence: TGCAGTGCTACATCCACTAGCGGCTTCTCCTACGAGCAGTACTTC. Protein sequence: CSATSTSGFSYEQYF.

The CDR3 reads CASSQFADRRGEKLFF. For the CDR3, the DNA is TGCGCCAGCAGCCAATTCGCAGACCGGAGAGGTGAAAAACTGTTTTTT. The rearrangement joins TRBV4-3 to TRBJ1-4; D remains ambiguous. Trimming removed 2 bases at V and 7 bases at J, with 17 bases between. Germline V lookup: CDR1 LGHNA, CDR2 YSLEER. There are 16 residues in the CDR3.

The chain's CDR3 is CSAIERLNYNEQFF. The CDR3, as DNA: TGCAGTGCTATAGAGAGACTGAACTACAATGAGCAGTTCTTC. The rearrangement links TRBV20-1 to TRBJ2-1; D remains ambiguous. The CDR3 spans 14 residues. Trimming shortened V by 4 bases and J by 3 bases, and 13 bases separated the two germline ends. Germline V CDR1 and CDR2: DFQATT, SNEGSKA (reference sequence).

In its sample, this clonotype was seen a few times. The rearrangement joins TRBV7-8 to TRBJ1-3; D gene uncertain. In germline, CDR1 is SGHVS, CDR2 FQNEAQ. The CDR3 totals 15 residues. Trimming removed 2 bases at V and 0 bases at J, with 8 bases between. CDR3 nucleotides: TGTGCCAGCAGCTTAACAGCCAGCTCTGGAAACACCATATATTTT. This encodes CASSLTASSGNTIYF. The full variable domain, in which reference TRBV7-8 and TRBJ1-3 provide the parts outside the CDR3, is GAGVSQSPRYKVAKRGQDVALRCDPISGHVSLFWYQQALGQGPEFLTYFQNEAQLDKSGLPSDRFFAERPEGSVSTLKIQRTQQEDSAVYLCASSLTASSGNTIYFGEGSWLTVV.

The V call is TRBV5-1, the J call TRBJ2-2; 16 bases are shared with TRBD2. CDR1 is SGHRS, CDR2 YFSETQ, per germline. This CDR3 is built from 20 residues. Trimming took 4 bases from V and 1 from J; bases not matched to a gene: 10. Here the CDR3 DNA reads TGCGCCAGCAGCCCGCGCGGGACTAGCGGGGGGGCGGTGAACACCGGGGAGCTGTTTTTT. It encodes CASSPRGTSGGAVNTGELFF. Drawing the rest from reference TRBV5-1 and TRBJ2-2, the complete variable domain is KAGVTQTPRYLIKTRGQQVTLSCSPISGHRSVSWYQQTPGQGLQFLFEYFSETQRNKGNFPGRFSGRQFSNSRSEMNVSTLELGDSALYLCASSPRGTSGGAVNTGELFFGEGSRLTVL.

This chain joins TRBV30 and TRBJ1-1; no definite D call. Germline-derived CDR1 and CDR2 are GTSNPN and SVGIG (reference sequence). The CDR3 extends over 13 amino acids. Trimming pared 2 bases from V and 4 bases from J, leaving 11 bases between. As DNA, the CDR3 is TGTGCCTGGAGTCGCGTGGAGCCCACTGAAGCTTTCTTT. Amino acid sequence: CAWSRVEPTEAFF.